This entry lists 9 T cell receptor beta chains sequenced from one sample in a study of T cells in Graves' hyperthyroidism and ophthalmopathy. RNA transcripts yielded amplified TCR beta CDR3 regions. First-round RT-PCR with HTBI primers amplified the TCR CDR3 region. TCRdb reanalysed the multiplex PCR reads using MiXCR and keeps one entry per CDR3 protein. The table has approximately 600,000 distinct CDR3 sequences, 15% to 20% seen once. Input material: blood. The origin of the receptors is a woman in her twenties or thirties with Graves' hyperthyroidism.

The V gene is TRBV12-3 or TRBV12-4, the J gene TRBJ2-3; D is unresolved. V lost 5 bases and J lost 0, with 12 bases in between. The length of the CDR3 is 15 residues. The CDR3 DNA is TGTGCCAGCAGTGAACTGGCTAGGAGCACAGATACGCAGTATTTT. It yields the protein CASSELARSTDTQYF.

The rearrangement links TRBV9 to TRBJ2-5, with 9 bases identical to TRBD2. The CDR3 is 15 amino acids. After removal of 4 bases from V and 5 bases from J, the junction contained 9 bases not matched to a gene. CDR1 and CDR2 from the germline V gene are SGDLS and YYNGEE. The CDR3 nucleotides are TGTGCCAGCAGCTCCCTTAGCGGGAGTTGGGAGACCCAGTACTTC. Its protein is CASSSLSGSWETQYF.

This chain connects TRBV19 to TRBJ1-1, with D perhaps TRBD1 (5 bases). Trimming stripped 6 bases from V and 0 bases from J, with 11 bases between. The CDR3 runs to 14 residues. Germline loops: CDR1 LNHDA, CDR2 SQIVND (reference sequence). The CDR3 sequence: CASSQGSMNTEAFF. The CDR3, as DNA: TGTGCCAGTAGCCAGGGATCTATGAACACTGAAGCTTTCTTT.

The CDR3 region is CSARDPQGREETQYF. CDR3 in DNA: TGCAGTGCTAGAGATCCCCAGGGGAGGGAGGAGACCCAGTACTTC. The chain joins TRBV20-1 to TRBJ2-5; D might be TRBD2 (7 bases). V was trimmed by 0 bases and J by 5 bases, leaving 16 bases between them. In germline, CDR1 is DFQATT, CDR2 SNEGSKA (reference sequence). There are 15 residues in the CDR3.

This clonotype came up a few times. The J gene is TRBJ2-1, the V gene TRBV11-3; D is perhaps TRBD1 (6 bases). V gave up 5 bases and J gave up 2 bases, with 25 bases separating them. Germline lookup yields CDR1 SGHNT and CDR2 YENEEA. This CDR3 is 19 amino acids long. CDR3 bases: TGTGCCAGCAGCACCAGCCGGGCGGCCGCAGGGGAACCCTACAATGAGCAGTTCTTC. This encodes CASSTSRAAAGEPYNEQFF.

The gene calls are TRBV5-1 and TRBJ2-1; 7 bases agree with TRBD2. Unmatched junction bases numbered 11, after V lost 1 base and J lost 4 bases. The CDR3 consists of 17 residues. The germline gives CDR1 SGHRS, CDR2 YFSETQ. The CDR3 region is CASSLRVAGATYNEQFF. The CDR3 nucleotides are TGCGCCAGCAGCTTGAGGGTCGCGGGAGCAACGTACAATGAGCAGTTCTTC.

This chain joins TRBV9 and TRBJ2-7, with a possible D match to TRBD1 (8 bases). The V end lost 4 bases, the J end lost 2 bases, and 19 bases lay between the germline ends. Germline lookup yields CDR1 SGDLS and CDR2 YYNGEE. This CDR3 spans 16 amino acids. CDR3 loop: CASSWGGDRLAYEQYF. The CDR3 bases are TGTGCCAGCAGCTGGGGGGGGGACAGGCTAGCCTACGAGCAGTACTTC.

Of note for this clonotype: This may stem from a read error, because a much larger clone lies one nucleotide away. The CDR3 protein is CASSPADLGPYNEQYF. CDR3 sequence (DNA): TGTGCCAGCAGCCCCGCCGACTTGGGCCCCTACAATGAGCAGTACTTC. The gene calls are TRBV28 and TRBJ2-1, with D hard to call. Matching the DNA end better, TRBJ2-7 makes the J call doubtful. The V gene's germline CDR1 is MDHEN and CDR2 SYDVKM. The CDR3 spans 16 residues.

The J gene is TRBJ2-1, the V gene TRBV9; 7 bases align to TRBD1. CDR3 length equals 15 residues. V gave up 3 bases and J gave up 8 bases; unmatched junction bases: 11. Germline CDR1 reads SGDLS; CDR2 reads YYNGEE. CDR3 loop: CASSEQGWGIYEQFF. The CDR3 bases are TGTGCCAGCAGCGAACAGGGGTGGGGGATTTATGAGCAGTTCTTC. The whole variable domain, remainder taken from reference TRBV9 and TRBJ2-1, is DSGVTQTPKHLITATGQRVTLRCSPRSGDLSVYWYQQSLDQGLQFLIQYYNGEERAKGNILERFSAQQFPDLHSELNLSSLELGDSALYFCASSEQGWGIYEQFFGPGTRLTVL.